Listed below are T cell receptor beta chains from one sample, sequenced in a study of T cell responses to AZD1222 COVID-19 vaccine. Profiling relied on immunoSEQ multiplex PCR, and the TCRdb table lists in-frame clones only, not all of them. The data contain about 97,000 clones, nearly 90% of them singletons. Specimen: peripheral blood, collected on day 0 of AZD1222 vaccination. These receptors came from an adult in good health. Each CDR3 is given with its conserved first and last residue. D genes are given only for firm matches. Only some rows state a clone size, as once, few, many or a class for expanded clones.

d_call: NA
cdr3_length: 14
j_call: TRBJ1-5
clone_size: few
v_call: TRBV19
cdr3_aa: CASRLGLRDQPQHF
cdr3_nt: TGTGCCAGTCGGCTGGGGCTCCGCGATCAGCCCCAGCATTTT

d_call: TRBD1
cdr3_length: 16
j_call: TRBJ2-5
clone_size: NA
v_call: TRBV3-1/TRBV3-2
cdr3_aa: CASSQVVGGGRETQYF
cdr3_nt: TGTGCCAGCAGCCAAGTTGTAGGGGGCGGGCGAGAGACCCAGTACTTC

d_call: NA
cdr3_length: 12
j_call: TRBJ1-3
clone_size: NA
v_call: TRBV3-1/TRBV3-2
cdr3_aa: CASSPTWNTIYF
cdr3_nt: TGTGCCAGCAGCCCCACTTGGAACACCATATATTTT

d_call: NA
cdr3_length: 15
j_call: TRBJ1-1
clone_size: NA
v_call: TRBV18
cdr3_aa: CASSPSNRANTEAFF
cdr3_nt: TGTGCCAGCTCACCTAGTAACAGGGCGAACACTGAAGCTTTCTTT

d_call: NA
cdr3_length: 15
j_call: TRBJ1-3
clone_size: NA
v_call: TRBV6-5
cdr3_aa: CASSYEGTSGNTIYF
cdr3_nt: TGTGCCAGCAGTTACGAAGGCACCTCTGGAAACACCATATATTTT

d_call: NA
cdr3_length: 13
j_call: TRBJ1-2
clone_size: NA
v_call: TRBV10-3
cdr3_aa: CASVAGTNYGYTF
cdr3_nt: TGTGCCTCCGTAGCAGGAACTAACTATGGCTACACCTTC

d_call: NA
cdr3_length: 15
j_call: TRBJ1-1
clone_size: NA
v_call: TRBV6-6
cdr3_aa: CASSPRLGGVTEAFF
cdr3_nt: TGTGCCAGCAGTCCAAGACTCGGGGGAGTCACTGAAGCTTTCTTT

d_call: TRBD2
cdr3_length: 16
j_call: TRBJ2-3
clone_size: NA
v_call: TRBV5-1
cdr3_aa: CASSLDSGGSTDTQYF
cdr3_nt: TGCGCCAGCAGCTTGGACAGCGGGGGGAGCACAGATACGCAGTATTTT

d_call: NA
cdr3_length: 14
j_call: TRBJ1-1
clone_size: NA
v_call: TRBV4-2
cdr3_aa: CASSLPGSNTEAFF
cdr3_nt: TGTGCCAGCAGCCTACCGGGATCGAACACTGAAGCTTTCTTT

d_call: NA
cdr3_length: 13
j_call: TRBJ1-1
clone_size: NA
v_call: TRBV18
cdr3_aa: CASSQGINTEAFF
cdr3_nt: TGTGCCAGCTCACAGGGGATAAACACTGAAGCTTTCTTT

d_call: NA
cdr3_length: 15
j_call: TRBJ2-3
clone_size: NA
v_call: TRBV5-4
cdr3_aa: CASSAGTSPTDTQYF
cdr3_nt: TGTGCCAGCAGCGCCGGGACCTCACCCACAGATACGCAGTATTTT

d_call: NA
cdr3_length: 16
j_call: TRBJ1-6
clone_size: NA
v_call: TRBV5-4
cdr3_aa: CASTDPRGGVDSPLHF
cdr3_nt: TGTGCCAGCACCGACCCGCGGGGAGGGGTCGATTCACCCCTCCACTTT

d_call: NA
cdr3_length: 16
j_call: TRBJ2-1
clone_size: NA
v_call: TRBV9
cdr3_aa: CASSAGEAITYNEQFF
cdr3_nt: TGTGCCAGCAGCGCCGGGGAGGCGATTACGTACAATGAGCAGTTCTTC

d_call: TRBD1
cdr3_length: 13
j_call: TRBJ1-2
clone_size: NA
v_call: TRBV19
cdr3_aa: CASSDRANYGYTF
cdr3_nt: TGTGCCAGTAGTGACAGGGCCAACTATGGCTACACCTTC

d_call: NA
cdr3_length: 14
j_call: TRBJ2-1
clone_size: NA
v_call: TRBV7-9
cdr3_aa: CASSPLGGPNEQFF
cdr3_nt: TGTGCCAGCAGCCCCCTTGGGGGCCCCAATGAGCAGTTCTTC

d_call: NA
cdr3_length: 15
j_call: TRBJ2-2
clone_size: NA
v_call: TRBV7-2
cdr3_aa: CASSFRQGNTGELFF
cdr3_nt: TGTGCCAGCAGCTTTCGGCAGGGGAACACCGGGGAGCTGTTTTTT

d_call: NA
cdr3_length: 15
j_call: TRBJ1-2
clone_size: NA
v_call: TRBV3-1/TRBV3-2
cdr3_aa: CASSQGRTGTYGYTF
cdr3_nt: TGTGCCAGCAGCCAAGGTCGCACAGGAACCTATGGCTACACCTTC

d_call: NA
cdr3_length: 12
j_call: TRBJ1-1
clone_size: NA
v_call: TRBV5-4
cdr3_aa: CASSLQGTEAFF
cdr3_nt: TGTGCCAGCAGCTTACAGGGAACTGAAGCTTTCTTT

d_call: NA
cdr3_length: 15
j_call: TRBJ1-2
clone_size: NA
v_call: TRBV9
cdr3_aa: CASSPGTAGSYGYTF
cdr3_nt: TGTGCCAGCAGCCCCGGGACCGCTGGGTCCTATGGCTACACCTTC

d_call: NA
cdr3_length: 12
j_call: TRBJ1-3
clone_size: NA
v_call: TRBV11-2
cdr3_aa: CASSLALDTIYF
cdr3_nt: TGTGCCAGCAGCTTAGCCCTTGACACCATATATTTT

d_call: TRBD1
cdr3_length: 15
j_call: TRBJ1-1
clone_size: NA
v_call: TRBV4-1
cdr3_aa: CASSQDPGGGTEAFF
cdr3_nt: TGCGCCAGCAGCCAAGACCCAGGGGGAGGGACTGAAGCTTTCTTT

d_call: TRBD1
cdr3_length: 14
j_call: TRBJ1-2
clone_size: once
v_call: TRBV10-3
cdr3_aa: CAISERTGRDGYTF
cdr3_nt: TGTGCCATCAGTGAAAGGACAGGGCGGGATGGCTACACCTTC